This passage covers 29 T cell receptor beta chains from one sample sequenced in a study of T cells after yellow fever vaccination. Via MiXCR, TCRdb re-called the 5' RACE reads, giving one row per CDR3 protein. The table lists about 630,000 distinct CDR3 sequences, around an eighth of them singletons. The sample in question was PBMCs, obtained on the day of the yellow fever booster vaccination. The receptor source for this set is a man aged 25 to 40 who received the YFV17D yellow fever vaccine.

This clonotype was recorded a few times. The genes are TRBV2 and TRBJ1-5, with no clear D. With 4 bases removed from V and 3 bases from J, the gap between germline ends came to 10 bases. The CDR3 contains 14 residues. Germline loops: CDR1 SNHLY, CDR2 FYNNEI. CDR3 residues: CASSGRQINQPQHF. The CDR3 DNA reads TGTGCCAGCAGTGGGCGGCAGATCAATCAGCCCCAGCATTTT. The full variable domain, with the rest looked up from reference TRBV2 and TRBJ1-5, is EPEVTQTPSHQVTQMGQEVILRCVPISNHLYFYWYRQILGQKVEFLVSFYNNEISEKSEIFDDQFSVERPDGSNFTLKIRSTKLEDSAMYFCASSGRQINQPQHFGDGTRLSIL.

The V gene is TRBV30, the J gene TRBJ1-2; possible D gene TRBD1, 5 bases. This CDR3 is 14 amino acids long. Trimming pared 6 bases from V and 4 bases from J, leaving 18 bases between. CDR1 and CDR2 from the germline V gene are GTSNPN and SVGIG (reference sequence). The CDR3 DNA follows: TGTGCCTGCCTAGGATCAGGGAAGATCTATGGCTACACCTTC. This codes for CACLGSGKIYGYTF.

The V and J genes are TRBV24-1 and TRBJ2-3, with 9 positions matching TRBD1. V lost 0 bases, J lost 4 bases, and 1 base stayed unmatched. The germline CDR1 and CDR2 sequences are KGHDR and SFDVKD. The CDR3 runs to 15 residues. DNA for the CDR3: TGTGCCACCAGTGATTTGGGACAGGGGCCAGATACGCAGTATTTT. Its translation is CATSDLGQGPDTQYF.

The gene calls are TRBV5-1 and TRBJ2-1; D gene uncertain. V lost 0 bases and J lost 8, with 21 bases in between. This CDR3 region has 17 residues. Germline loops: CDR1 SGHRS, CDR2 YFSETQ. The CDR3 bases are TGCGCCAGCAGCTTGGAAATCGGACGGACGCATGTCGATGAGCAGTTCTTC. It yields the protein CASSLEIGRTHVDEQFF. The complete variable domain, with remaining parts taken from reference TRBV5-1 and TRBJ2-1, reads KAGVTQTPRYLIKTRGQQVTLSCSPISGHRSVSWYQQTPGQGLQFLFEYFSETQRNKGNFPGRFSGRQFSNSRSEMNVSTLELGDSALYLCASSLEIGRTHVDEQFFGPGTRLTVL.

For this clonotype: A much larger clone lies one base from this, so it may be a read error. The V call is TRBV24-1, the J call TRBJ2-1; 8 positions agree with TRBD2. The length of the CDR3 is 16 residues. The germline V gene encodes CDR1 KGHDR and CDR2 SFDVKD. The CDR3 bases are TGTGCCACCAGTGATTCACTAGCGGTCAATTACAATGAGCGGTTCTTC. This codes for CATSDSLAVNYNERFF.

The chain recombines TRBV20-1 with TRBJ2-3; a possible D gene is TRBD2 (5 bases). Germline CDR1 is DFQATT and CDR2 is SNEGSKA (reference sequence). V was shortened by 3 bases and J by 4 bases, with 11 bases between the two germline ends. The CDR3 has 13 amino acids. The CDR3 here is CSASNIGADTQYF. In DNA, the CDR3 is TGCAGTGCTAGCAACATCGGGGCAGATACGCAGTATTTT.

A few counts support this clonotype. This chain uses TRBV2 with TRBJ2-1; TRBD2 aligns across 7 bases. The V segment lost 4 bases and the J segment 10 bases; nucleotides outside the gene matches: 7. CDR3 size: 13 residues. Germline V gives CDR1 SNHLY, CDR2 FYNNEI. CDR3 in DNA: TGTGCCAGCAGTGTGGGCGGGGGAAGGGAGCAGTTCTTC. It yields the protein CASSVGGGREQFF.

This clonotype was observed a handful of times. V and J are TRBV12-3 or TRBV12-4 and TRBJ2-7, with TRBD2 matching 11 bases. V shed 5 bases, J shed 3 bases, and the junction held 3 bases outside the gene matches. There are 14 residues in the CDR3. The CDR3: CASSKGLADYEQYF. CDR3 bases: TGTGCCAGCAGTAAGGGACTAGCGGACTACGAGCAGTACTTC.

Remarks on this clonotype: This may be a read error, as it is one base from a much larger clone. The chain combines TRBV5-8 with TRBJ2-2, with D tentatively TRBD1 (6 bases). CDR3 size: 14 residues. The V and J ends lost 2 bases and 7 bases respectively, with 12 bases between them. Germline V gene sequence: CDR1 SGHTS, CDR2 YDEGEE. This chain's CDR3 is CASSLISGVGELFF. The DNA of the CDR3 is TGTGCCAGCAGCTTAATCTCAGGGGTCGGGGAGCTGTTTTTT.

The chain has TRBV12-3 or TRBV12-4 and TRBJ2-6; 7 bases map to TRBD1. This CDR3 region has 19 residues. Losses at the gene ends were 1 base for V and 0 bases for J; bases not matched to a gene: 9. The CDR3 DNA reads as TGTGCCAGCAGTTTAGAGTTGACAGGGCAAAGCTCTGGGGCCAACGTCCTGACTTTC. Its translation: CASSLELTGQSSGANVLTF.

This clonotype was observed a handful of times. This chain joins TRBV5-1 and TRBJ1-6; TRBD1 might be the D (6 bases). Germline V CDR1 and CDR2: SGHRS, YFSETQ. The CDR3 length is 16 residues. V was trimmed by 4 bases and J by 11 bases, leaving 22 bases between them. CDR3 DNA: TGCGCCAGCAGCACAGACCCTACAGGGTCTAAGACACCCCTCCACTTT. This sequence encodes CASSTDPTGSKTPLHF.

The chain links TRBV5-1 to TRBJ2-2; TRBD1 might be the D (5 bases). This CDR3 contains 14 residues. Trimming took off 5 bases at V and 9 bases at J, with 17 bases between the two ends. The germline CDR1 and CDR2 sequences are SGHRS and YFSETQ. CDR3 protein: CASSMDTAGRELFF. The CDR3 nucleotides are TGCGCCAGCAGTATGGACACCGCCGGCCGGGAGCTGTTTTTT.

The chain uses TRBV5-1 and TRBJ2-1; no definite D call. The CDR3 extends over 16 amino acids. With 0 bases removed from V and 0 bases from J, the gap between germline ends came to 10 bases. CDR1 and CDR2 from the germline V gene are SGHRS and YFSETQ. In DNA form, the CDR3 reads TGCGCCAGCAGCTTGGACGTGTCGGCCTCCTACAATGAGCAGTTCTTC. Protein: CASSLDVSASYNEQFF.

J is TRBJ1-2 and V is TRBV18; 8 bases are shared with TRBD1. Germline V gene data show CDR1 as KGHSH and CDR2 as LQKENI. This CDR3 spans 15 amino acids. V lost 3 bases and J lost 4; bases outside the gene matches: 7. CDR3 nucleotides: TGTGCCAGCTCACCCGCCGGGACAGGTCCCTATGGCTACACCTTC. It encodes CASSPAGTGPYGYTF.

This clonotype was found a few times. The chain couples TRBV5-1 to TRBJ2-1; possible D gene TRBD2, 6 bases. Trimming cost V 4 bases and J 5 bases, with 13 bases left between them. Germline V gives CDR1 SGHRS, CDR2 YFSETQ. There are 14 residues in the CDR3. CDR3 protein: CASSASGLNNEQFF. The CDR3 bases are TGCGCCAGCAGCGCAAGCGGGCTAAACAATGAGCAGTTCTTC.

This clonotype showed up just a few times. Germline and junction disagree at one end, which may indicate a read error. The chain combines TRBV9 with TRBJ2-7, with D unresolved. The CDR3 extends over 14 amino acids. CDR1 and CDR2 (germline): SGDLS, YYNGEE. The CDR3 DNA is TGTGACAGCAGCGTAGGTCAGTCAGCCTACGAGCAGTACTTC. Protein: CDSSVGQSAYEQYF.

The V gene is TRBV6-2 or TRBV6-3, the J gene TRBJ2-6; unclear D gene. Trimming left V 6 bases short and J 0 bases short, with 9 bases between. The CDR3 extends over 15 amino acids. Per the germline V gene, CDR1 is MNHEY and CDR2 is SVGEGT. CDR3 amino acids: CASSRPSSGANVLTF. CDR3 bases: TGTGCCAGCAGCCGGCCGAGCTCTGGGGCCAACGTCCTGACTTTC.

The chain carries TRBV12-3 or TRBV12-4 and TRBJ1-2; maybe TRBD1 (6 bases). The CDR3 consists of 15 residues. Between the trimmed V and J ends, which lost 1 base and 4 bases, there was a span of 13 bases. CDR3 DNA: TGTGCCAGCAGTTTAGTGGGGGGCATGGGCTATGGCTACACCTTC. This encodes CASSLVGGMGYGYTF.

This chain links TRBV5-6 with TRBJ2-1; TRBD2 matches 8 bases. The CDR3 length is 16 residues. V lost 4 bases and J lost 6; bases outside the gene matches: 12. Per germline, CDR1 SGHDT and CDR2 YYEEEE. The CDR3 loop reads CASSTPIAGILNEQFF. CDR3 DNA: TGTGCCAGCAGCACTCCTATAGCGGGGATTCTCAATGAGCAGTTCTTC.

The CDR3 DNA reads as TGCAGTGCTAGGCCGGGACCCTACACCGGGGAGCTGTTTTTT. Translation: CSARPGPYTGELFF. The chain carries TRBV20-1 and TRBJ2-2, with D perhaps being TRBD1 or TRBD2 (5 bases each). The CDR3 spans 14 residues. Germline V gene data show CDR1 as DFQATT and CDR2 as SNEGSKA (reference sequence). V was cut by 3 bases and J by 3 bases, with 11 bases left in between.

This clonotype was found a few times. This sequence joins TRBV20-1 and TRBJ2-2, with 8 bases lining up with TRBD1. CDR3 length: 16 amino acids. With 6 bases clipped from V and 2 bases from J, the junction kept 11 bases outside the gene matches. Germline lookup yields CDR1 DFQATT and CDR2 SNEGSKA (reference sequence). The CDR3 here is CSAGKLGQANTGELFF. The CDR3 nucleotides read TGCAGTGCCGGAAAGTTGGGACAGGCTAACACCGGGGAGCTGTTTTTT.

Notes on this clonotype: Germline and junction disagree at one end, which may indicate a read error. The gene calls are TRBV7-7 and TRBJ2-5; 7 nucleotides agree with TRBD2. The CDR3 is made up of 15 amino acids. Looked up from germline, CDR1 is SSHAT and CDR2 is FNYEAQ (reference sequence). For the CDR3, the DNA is TGTGCTAGCAGCTTAGGCGGACTAGTGGGAGAGACCCAGTACTTC. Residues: CASSLGGLVGETQYF.

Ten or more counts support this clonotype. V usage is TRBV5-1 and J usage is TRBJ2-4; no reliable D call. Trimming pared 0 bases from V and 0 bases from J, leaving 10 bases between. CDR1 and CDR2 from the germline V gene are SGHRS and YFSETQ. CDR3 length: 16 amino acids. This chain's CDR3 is CASSLETVLAKNIQYF. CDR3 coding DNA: TGCGCCAGCAGCTTGGAAACAGTCTTAGCCAAAAACATTCAGTACTTC.

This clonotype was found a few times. The CDR3 nucleotides are TGCAGTGCAACAAGGACTAGCAGGGAGACCCAGTACTTC. It specifies CSATRTSRETQYF. V gene TRBV20-1 combines with J gene TRBJ2-5, with 8 bases lining up with TRBD2. V lost 6 bases, J lost 5 bases, and 8 bases stayed unmatched. In germline, CDR1 is DFQATT, CDR2 SNEGSKA (reference sequence). This CDR3 spans 13 amino acids.

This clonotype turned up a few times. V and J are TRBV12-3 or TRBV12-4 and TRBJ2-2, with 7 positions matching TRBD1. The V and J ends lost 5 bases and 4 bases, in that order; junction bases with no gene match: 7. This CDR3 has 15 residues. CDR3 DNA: TGTGCCAGCAGTCCGACAGGGCTGTTCACCGGGGAGCTGTTTTTT. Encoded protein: CASSPTGLFTGELFF.

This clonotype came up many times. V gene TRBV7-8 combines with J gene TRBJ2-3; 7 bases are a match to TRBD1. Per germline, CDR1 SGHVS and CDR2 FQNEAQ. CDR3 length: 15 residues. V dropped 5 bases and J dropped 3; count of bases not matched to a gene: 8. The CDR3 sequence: CASSRIRTGTDTQYF. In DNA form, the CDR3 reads TGTGCCAGCAGCCGAATAAGGACAGGAACAGATACGCAGTATTTT.

Written as DNA, the CDR3 is TGCAGTACGGGACCCACGAGCAATCAGCCCCAGCATTTT. This translates into CSTGPTSNQPQHF. V is TRBV20-1 and J is TRBJ1-5, with a tentative D call TRBD1 (5 bases). Trimming pared 8 bases from V and 1 base from J, leaving 12 bases between. CDR3 length: 13 residues. Germline V lookup: CDR1 DFQATT, CDR2 SNEGSKA (reference sequence).

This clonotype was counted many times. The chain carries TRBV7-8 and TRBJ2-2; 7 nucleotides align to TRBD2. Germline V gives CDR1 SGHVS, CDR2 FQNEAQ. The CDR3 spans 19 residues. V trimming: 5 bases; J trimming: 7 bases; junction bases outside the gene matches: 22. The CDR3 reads CASSPSSQFRDYNVGELFF. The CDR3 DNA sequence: TGTGCCAGCAGCCCCTCCTCACAGTTCCGGGACTATAATGTCGGGGAGCTGTTTTTT.

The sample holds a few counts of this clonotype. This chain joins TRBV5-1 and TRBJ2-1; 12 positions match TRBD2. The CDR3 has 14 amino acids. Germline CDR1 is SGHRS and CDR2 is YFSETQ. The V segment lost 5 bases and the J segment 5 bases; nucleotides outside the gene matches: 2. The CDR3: CASRTSGSHNEQFF. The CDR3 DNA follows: TGCGCCAGCAGGACTAGCGGGAGCCACAATGAGCAGTTCTTC.